The clone carrying this T cell receptor (beta chain) occurred many times. These data originate in a study of Graves' ophthalmopathy and Graves' hyperthyroidism. V gave up 8 bases and J gave up 5 bases, with 16 bases separating them. The CDR3 covers 13 residues. Germline CDR1 MNHNS, CDR2 SASEGT. Where ophthalmopathy was absent within 18 months of follow-up, hyperthyroidism was stable. Excluded: other autoimmune disease, uncontrolled infection, pregnancy or lactation. The TCR beta CDR3 regions underwent amplification from RNA transcripts. HTBI-primed first-round RT-PCR preceded second-round multiplex PCR. TCRdb ran MiXCR on the multiplex PCR reads and lists one entry per CDR3 protein. The data contain approximately 410,000 distinct CDR3 sequences, approximately 15% of them singletons.

The rearrangement uses TRBV6-1 and TRBJ2-7; D call uncertain. The TCR comes from a young woman with stable Graves' hyperthyroidism. The specimen was peripheral blood. CDR3 nucleotide sequence: TGTGCCAGCGAGGAGTCTCGAACCCACGAGCAGTACTTC. Residues: CASEESRTHEQYF.